These 10 T cell receptor beta chains were sequenced from one sample in a study of blood T cell repertoires in COVID-19. TCRdb's copy holds only in-frame clones and misses some; the assay was immunoSEQ multiplex PCR. Found here are 500,000 to 600,000 clones, roughly 89% of them singletons; the top ten hold roughly 7.4%. The specimen was peripheral blood. These TCRs come from a woman aged 45-59 years with COVID-19, enrolled during active disease.

The chain has TRBV2 and TRBJ1-5, with D perhaps matching TRBD1 (5 bases). V gave up 4 bases and J gave up 4 bases, with 14 bases separating them. CDR1 is SNHLY and CDR2 is FYNNEI in the germline V gene. CDR3 size: 15 residues. The CDR3 coding sequence is TGTGCCAGCAGTGTCGTGCAGGGCCGGAATCAGCCCCAGCATTTT. This encodes CASSVVQGRNQPQHF.

This chain links TRBV9 with TRBJ1-6; 10 bases line up with TRBD1. Per the germline V gene, CDR1 is SGDLS and CDR2 is YYNGEE. J was trimmed by 5 bases and V by 7 bases; bases with no gene match: 6. The CDR3 contains 15 residues. The CDR3 bases are TGTGCCAGCGCTGGGGGGACAGGGGATAATTCACCCCTCCACTTT. Protein sequence: CASAGGTGDNSPLHF.

The CDR3: CASSWTDAPGELFF. In nucleotides, the CDR3 is TGCGCCAGCAGCTGGACTGATGCTCCCGGGGAGCTGTTTTTT. The V call is TRBV5-1, the J call TRBJ2-2; D is possibly TRBD2 (5 bases). From germline, CDR1 is SGHRS and CDR2 YFSETQ. Trimming cost V 3 bases and J 6 bases, with 12 bases left between them. This CDR3 has 14 amino acids.

Only one count was recorded for this clone. The chain joins TRBV6-2 or TRBV6-3 to TRBJ2-4; tentative D call: TRBD1 (5 bases). The CDR3 sequence is 15 residues long. V was trimmed by 1 base and J by 8 bases, leaving 15 bases between them. The V gene's germline CDR1 is MNHEY and CDR2 SVGEGT. The CDR3 bases are TGTGCCAGCAGTTACTACGGCAGGGCAAGGGACATTCAGTACTTC. Protein sequence: CASSYYGRARDIQYF.

V and J are TRBV6-5 and TRBJ2-5; 7 bases align to TRBD2. CDR1 and CDR2 from the germline V gene are MNHEY and SVGAGI. V dropped 4 bases and J dropped 2; count of bases not matched to a gene: 4. This CDR3 is 14 amino acids long. CDR3 in DNA: TGTGCCAGCAGTTGGGGGGGAGGGCAAGAGACCCAGTACTTC. Amino acid sequence: CASSWGGGQETQYF.

The V call is TRBV7-3, the J call TRBJ2-3, with D unclear. Between the trimmed V and J ends, which lost 4 bases and 6 bases, there was a span of 14 bases. In germline, CDR1 is SGHTA, CDR2 FQGTGA. This CDR3 has 14 amino acids. This CDR3 is CASSSCCIADTQYF. The CDR3, as DNA: TGTGCCAGCAGCTCTTGTTGTATAGCCGATACGCAGTATTTT.

CDR3 protein: CAIGTGAPDGYTF. In DNA form, the CDR3 reads TGTGCCATTGGGACAGGAGCTCCGGATGGCTACACCTTC. V is TRBV10-3 and J is TRBJ1-2, with 8 bases lining up with TRBD1. With 9 bases clipped from V and 6 bases from J, the junction kept 9 bases outside the gene matches. In germline, CDR1 is ENHRY, CDR2 SYGVKD. This CDR3 has 13 amino acids.

J is TRBJ2-3 and V is TRBV7-9; TRBD1 agrees at 8 bases. Per germline, CDR1 SEHNR and CDR2 FQNEAQ (reference sequence). CDR3 length equals 17 residues. V gave up 2 bases and J gave up 0 bases; unmatched junction bases: 7. Here the CDR3 reads CASSLWSGGESTDTQYF. The CDR3 DNA sequence: TGTGCCAGCAGCTTATGGTCAGGGGGCGAAAGCACAGATACGCAGTATTTT.

This chain joins TRBV28 and TRBJ2-5; TRBD1 aligns across 10 bases. The germline V gene has CDR1 MDHEN and CDR2 SYDVKM. The CDR3 has 17 amino acids. Trimming took 5 bases from V and 4 from J; bases not matched to a gene: 13. CDR3: CASSDPRGQGKGETQYF. The CDR3, as DNA: TGTGCCAGCAGTGATCCGCGGGGACAGGGGAAGGGAGAGACCCAGTACTTC.

The rearrangement joins TRBV9 to TRBJ1-3; D is undetermined. The ends were cut back, 3 bases at V and 0 bases at J, with 7 bases in the middle. The CDR3 sequence is 14 residues long. Germline CDR1 is SGDLS and CDR2 is YYNGEE. The CDR3 is CASSDEVSGNTIYF. The DNA of the CDR3 is TGTGCCAGCAGCGACGAGGTCTCTGGAAACACCATATATTTT.